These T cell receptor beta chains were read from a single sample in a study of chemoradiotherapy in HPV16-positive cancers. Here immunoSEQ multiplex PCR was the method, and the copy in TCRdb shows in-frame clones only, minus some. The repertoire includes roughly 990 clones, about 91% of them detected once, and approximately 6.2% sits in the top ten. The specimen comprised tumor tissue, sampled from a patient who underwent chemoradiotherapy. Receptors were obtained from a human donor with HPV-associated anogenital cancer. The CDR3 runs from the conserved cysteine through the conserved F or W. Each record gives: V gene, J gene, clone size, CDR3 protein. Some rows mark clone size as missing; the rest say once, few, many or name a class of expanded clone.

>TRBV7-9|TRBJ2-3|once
CASSHTIGGPTHTDTQYF
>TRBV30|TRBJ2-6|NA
CAWRHPRRGVGANVLTF
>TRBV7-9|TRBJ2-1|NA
CASSGGLAGLRNEQFF
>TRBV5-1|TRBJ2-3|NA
CASSLADTQYF
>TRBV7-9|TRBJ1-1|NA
CASSLDMNTEAFF
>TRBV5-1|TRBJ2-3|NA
CASSGPGTSGGATDTQYF
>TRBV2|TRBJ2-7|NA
CASSAPHGQDDEQYF
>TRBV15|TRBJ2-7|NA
CATSRATEPGEQYF
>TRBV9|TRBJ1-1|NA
CASSWTDHTEAFF
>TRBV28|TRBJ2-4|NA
CASRQGQAKNIQYF
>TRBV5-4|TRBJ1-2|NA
CASSSAQGARGGYTF
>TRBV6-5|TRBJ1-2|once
CASSYSGGNYGYTF
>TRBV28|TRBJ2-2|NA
CASSLGNPGELFF
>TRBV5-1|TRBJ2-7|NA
CASSLAGGSYEQYF
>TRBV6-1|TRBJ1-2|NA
CASSLGTGHGYTF
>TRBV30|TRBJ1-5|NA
CACKGDNQPQHF